This T cell receptor (beta chain) was captured in a study of blood T cells in healthy people across ages. Using a J-beta primer mix together with a sample-barcoded 5' primer, a second PCR was run for about 6 to 12 cycles. TCRdb reprocessed the 5' RACE reads with MiXCR, giving one entry per CDR3 protein. The sample yields more than 750,000 distinct CDR3 sequences, 25% to 35% seen once. V lost 0 bases and J 4 bases, leaving 5 bases between the germline ends. This CDR3 has 13 amino acids. Germline CDR1 SGHDN, CDR2 FVKESK. This clonotype has ten or more counts. This sample was shared with a second study, whose subject was T cells of mothers and their children.

The chain joins TRBV14 to TRBJ2-3; D is ambiguous. The sample consisted of blood. This TCR derives from a woman aged 40-49 years in good health. CDR3 DNA: TGTGCCAGCAGCCAAGACTTAGCAGATACGCAGTATTTT. Encoded protein: CASSQDLADTQYF.